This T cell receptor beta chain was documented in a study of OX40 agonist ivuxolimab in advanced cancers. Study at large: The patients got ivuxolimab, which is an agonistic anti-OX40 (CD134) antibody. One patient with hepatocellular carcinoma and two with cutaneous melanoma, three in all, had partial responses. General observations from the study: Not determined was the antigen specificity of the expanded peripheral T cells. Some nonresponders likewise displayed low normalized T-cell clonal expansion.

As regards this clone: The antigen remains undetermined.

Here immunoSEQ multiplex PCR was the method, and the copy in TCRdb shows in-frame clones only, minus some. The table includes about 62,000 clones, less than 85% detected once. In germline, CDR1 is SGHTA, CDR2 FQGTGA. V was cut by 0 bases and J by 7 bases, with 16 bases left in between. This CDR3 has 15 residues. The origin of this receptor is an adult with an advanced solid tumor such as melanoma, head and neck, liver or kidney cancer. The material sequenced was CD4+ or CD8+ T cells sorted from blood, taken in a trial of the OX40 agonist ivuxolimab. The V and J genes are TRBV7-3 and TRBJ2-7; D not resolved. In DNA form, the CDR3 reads TGTGCCAGCAGCTTAACGGAAGGGTTATGGCGGGAGCAGTACTTC. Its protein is CASSLTEGLWREQYF.